The rows below give T cell receptor beta chains drawn from one sample of a study of shared clonotypes between healthy human individuals. Here immunoSEQ multiplex PCR was the method, and the copy in TCRdb shows in-frame clones only, minus some. This sample yields some 300,000 clones, of which more than 60% are seen a single time; about 9.4% belongs to the top ten. Sequenced sample: memory CD4+ T cells sorted from blood. The receptors shown here come from a man under 40 in good health. The CDR3 runs from the conserved cysteine through the conserved F or W. Fields, in order: CDR3 length, V gene, D gene, J gene, clone size, CDR3 protein, CDR3 DNA. The D gene is left open where the match is weak. Part of the rows lack a size; the others show once, few, many or a class for expanded clones.

>12|TRBV10-3|.|TRBJ1-2|.
CAINEVLYGYTF
TGTGCCATTAATGAAGTCCTCTATGGCTACACCTTC
>16|TRBV7-2|TRBD1|TRBJ1-5|few
CASSLGDRVSNQPQHF
TGTGCCAGCAGCTTAGGGGACAGGGTCAGCAATCAGCCCCAGCATTTT
>14|TRBV7-7|.|TRBJ2-5|.
CASSSASAPETQYF
TGTGCCAGCAGCTCCGCTTCGGCGCCAGAGACCCAGTACTTC
>15|TRBV27|TRBD1|TRBJ2-6|.
CASSPRGQGANVLTF
TGTGCCAGCAGTCCCAGGGGGCAAGGGGCCAACGTCCTGACTTTC
>20|TRBV18|TRBD2|TRBJ2-7|.
CASSPIPWTSGRAMGYEQYF
TGTGCCAGCTCACCAATTCCCTGGACTAGCGGGAGGGCTATGGGGTACGAGCAGTACTTC
>14|TRBV18|TRBD1|TRBJ2-3|.
CASSPWTGTDTQYF
TGTGCCAGCTCACCGTGGACAGGGACAGATACGCAGTATTTT
>15|TRBV5-6|.|TRBJ2-6|.
CASSPWAAGANVLTF
TGTGCCAGCAGCCCTTGGGCCGCTGGGGCCAACGTCCTGACTTTC
>14|TRBV7-2|.|TRBJ2-5|.
CASSHGGNQETQYF
TGTGCCAGCAGCCACGGGGGAAACCAAGAGACCCAGTACTTC
>15|TRBV19|TRBD1|TRBJ2-1|few
CASSIEGQGYNEQFF
TGTGCCAGTAGTATAGAGGGACAGGGGTACAATGAGCAGTTCTTC
>15|TRBV5-1|.|TRBJ2-3|.
CASSLDGLSVDTQYF
TGCGCCAGCAGCTTAGATGGACTATCGGTAGATACGCAGTATTTT
>14|TRBV16|.|TRBJ1-2|.
CASSQRRGNGGYTF
TGTGCCAGCAGCCAACGCCGGGGCAACGGCGGCTACACCTTC
>16|TRBV10-2|.|TRBJ1-4|.
CASSGVNLRANEKLFF
TGCGCCAGCAGTGGGGTTAACCTGCGCGCAAATGAAAAACTGTTTTTT
>13|TRBV6-5|.|TRBJ2-7|.
CASSRGVSWEQYF
TGTGCCAGCTCCAGGGGGGTTTCCTGGGAGCAGTACTTC
>15|TRBV9|.|TRBJ2-7|.
CASSVELEWGNEQYF
TGTGCCAGCAGCGTAGAGTTAGAGTGGGGAAACGAGCAGTACTTC
>17|TRBV7-9|.|TRBJ2-1|.
CASSPGPAGEPINEQFF
TGTGCCAGCAGCCCGGGGCCGGCCGGGGAGCCAATTAATGAGCAGTTCTTC
>13|TRBV7-3|.|TRBJ2-3|.
CASSGSGSDTQYF
TGTGCCAGCAGCGGAAGCGGGTCAGATACGCAGTATTTT
>14|TRBV30|.|TRBJ1-2|many
CAWSVSRGNYGYTF
TGTGCCTGGAGTGTGTCACGGGGGAACTATGGCTACACCTTC
>15|TRBV5-6|.|TRBJ1-1|.
CASSLTGSVSTEAFF
TGTGCCAGCAGCTTAACAGGGTCGGTTTCCACTGAAGCTTTCTTT
>13|TRBV19|.|TRBJ2-1|once
CASSSAAGYEQFF
TGTGCCAGTAGTTCTGCAGCGGGTTATGAGCAGTTCTTC
>14|TRBV6-1|.|TRBJ1-1|many
CASSEKEDYTEAFF
TGTGCCAGCAGTGAAAAGGAGGACTACACTGAAGCTTTCTTT
>15|TRBV19|TRBD2|TRBJ2-5|.
CASSIRKAGEETQYF
TGTGCCAGTAGTATACGCAAAGCGGGGGAAGAGACCCAGTACTTC
>17|TRBV5-4|TRBD2|TRBJ2-1|.
CASSLEASGRMGYEQFF
TGTGCCAGCAGCTTGGAGGCTAGCGGGAGGATGGGGTATGAGCAGTTCTTC
>14|TRBV9|.|TRBJ2-7|.
CASSVGMTTSEQYF
TGTGCCAGCAGCGTAGGGATGACCACCAGCGAGCAGTACTTC
>19|TRBV19|TRBD1|TRBJ1-1|.
CASMDLLRTGQSFGTEAFF
TGTGCCAGTATGGATCTCCTCCGGACAGGGCAGAGTTTTGGGACTGAAGCTTTCTTT
>11|TRBV20-1|.|TRBJ1-1|.
CSARRVTEAFF
TGCAGTGCGAGGAGGGTCACTGAAGCTTTCTTT
>17|TRBV14|TRBD1|TRBJ1-4|few
CASSQRQGVATNEKLFF
TGTGCCAGCAGCCAACGACAGGGCGTAGCAACTAATGAAAAACTGTTTTTT
>13|TRBV30|.|TRBJ1-2|.
CAWSVPGDYGYTF
TGTGCCTGGAGTGTACCAGGAGATTATGGCTACACCTTC
>15|TRBV29-1|TRBD1|TRBJ2-5|.
CSVEGGTGSWETQYF
TGCAGCGTTGAAGGGGGGACAGGGTCCTGGGAGACCCAGTACTTC
>14|TRBV6-5|.|TRBJ1-3|.
CAMGGPRSGNTIYF
TGTGCCATGGGGGGGCCCCGCTCTGGAAACACCATATATTTT
>14|TRBV27|TRBD1|TRBJ2-4|.
CASSLYGQGNIQYF
TGTGCCAGCAGTTTATACGGACAGGGTAACATTCAGTACTTC
>14|TRBV15|.|TRBJ2-7|once
CATSRDGGSYEQYF
TGTGCCACCAGCAGAGACGGAGGTTCCTACGAGCAGTACTTC